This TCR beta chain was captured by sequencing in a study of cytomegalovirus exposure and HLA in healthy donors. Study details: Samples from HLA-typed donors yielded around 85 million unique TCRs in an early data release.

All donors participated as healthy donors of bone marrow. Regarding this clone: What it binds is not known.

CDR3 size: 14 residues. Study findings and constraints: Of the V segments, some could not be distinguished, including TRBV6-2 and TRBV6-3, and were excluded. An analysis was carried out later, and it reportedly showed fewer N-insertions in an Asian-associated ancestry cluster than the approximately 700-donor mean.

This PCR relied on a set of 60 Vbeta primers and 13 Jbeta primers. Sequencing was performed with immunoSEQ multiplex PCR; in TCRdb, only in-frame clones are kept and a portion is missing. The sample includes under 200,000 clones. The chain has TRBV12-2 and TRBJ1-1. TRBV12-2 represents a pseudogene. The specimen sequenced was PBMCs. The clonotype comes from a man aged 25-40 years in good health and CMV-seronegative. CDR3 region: CASRLSGGNTEAFF. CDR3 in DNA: TGTGCAAGTCGCTTATCTGGAGGGAACACTGAAGCTTTCTTT.